This T cell receptor beta chain was identified during a study of blood T cell repertoires in COVID-19. TCRdb keeps only in-frame clones here, not all; method: immunoSEQ multiplex PCR. The top ten hold roughly 3.8% of the sample, which has approximately 150,000 clones, 84% seen once. Participant ages covered roughly 18 to 89 years across about 25 US areas. The sequence derives from a man aged 45 to 65 in a cohort exposed to, infected with or recovered from COVID-19 (not recorded which). The sequencing input was PBMCs or T cells enriched from blood (not recorded which).

For the CDR3, the DNA is TGTGCCAGTAGTACCGGGACAGGGGAGAGGCGGTCCAATTCACCCCTCCACTTT. This sequence encodes CASSTGTGERRSNSPLHF. The chain uses TRBV19 and TRBJ1-6; the match to TRBD1 covers 10 bases. Looked up from germline, CDR1 is LNHDA and CDR2 is SQIVND (reference sequence). This CDR3 spans 18 amino acids. Unmatched junction bases numbered 13, after V lost 4 bases and J lost 7 bases. Supplemented by reference TRBV19 and TRBJ1-6, the full variable domain reads DGGITQSPKYLFRKEGQNVTLSCEQNLNHDAMYWYRQDPGQGLRLIYYSQIVNDFQKGDIAEGYSVSREKKESFPLTVTSAQKNPTAFYLCASSTGTGERRSNSPLHFGNGTRLTVT.